Each of the 17 T cell receptor beta chains below was sequenced from the same sample in a study of blood T cell repertoires in COVID-19. TCRdb's table, derived via immunoSEQ multiplex PCR, lists solely in-frame clones and lacks some. Of about 210,000 clones listed, more than 85% are singletons. The specimen was peripheral blood. The receptors come from a man aged 35 to 55 with acute or convalescent COVID-19.

This sequence joins TRBV7-2 and TRBJ1-4; tentatively, D is TRBD1 (5 bases). CDR3 length: 15 residues. Looked up from germline, CDR1 is SGHTA and CDR2 is FQGNSA. V was clipped by 1 base and J by 8 bases, with 14 bases between them. The CDR3 bases are TGTGCCAGCAGCTTAGTTTCGGGGGAAGTAGAAAAACTGTTTTTT. It specifies CASSLVSGEVEKLFF.

The chain carries TRBV7-9 and TRBJ2-7; weak D call: TRBD2 (6 bases). The CDR3 covers 15 residues. V was cut by 0 bases and J by 7 bases, with 16 bases left in between. Germline values: CDR1 SEHNR, CDR2 FQNEAQ (reference sequence). CDR3 coding DNA: TGTGCCAGCAGCTTAGCAGGAGGGTCCTTAGGGGAGCAGTACTTC. It translates to CASSLAGGSLGEQYF.

The J gene is TRBJ2-7, the V gene TRBV18; weak D call: TRBD2 (5 bases). Germline V CDR1 and CDR2: KGHSH, LQKENI. Trimming pared 3 bases from V and 5 bases from J, leaving 17 bases between. The CDR3 is 15 amino acids. The CDR3 DNA reads TGTGCCAGCTCACCCCCGGGAAGGCTTTCCGACGAGCAGTACTTC. This translates into CASSPPGRLSDEQYF.

This chain links TRBV5-6 with TRBJ2-7; no clear D gene. The CDR3 runs to 14 residues. V lost 1 base, J lost 3 bases, and 11 bases lay in between. Germline CDR1 and CDR2: SGHDT and YYEEEE. CDR3 in amino acids: CASSLNNAHYEQYF. For the CDR3, the DNA is TGTGCCAGCAGCTTGAACAACGCTCACTACGAGCAGTACTTC.

The chain couples TRBV6-6 to TRBJ2-7; 8 bases are a match to TRBD1. In germline, CDR1 is MNHNY, CDR2 SVGAGI (reference sequence). V lost 0 bases to trimming and J lost 9 bases; unmatched junction nucleotides: 13. CDR3 length: 16 amino acids. CDR3 sequence reads: CASSYSPSTGVVGQYF. The CDR3 DNA reads as TGTGCCAGCAGTTACTCTCCGTCGACAGGGGTTGTCGGGCAGTACTTC.

This sequence joins TRBV4-3 and TRBJ1-2; 10 bases are shared with TRBD1. Looked up from germline, CDR1 is LGHNA and CDR2 is YSLEER. V was clipped by 1 base and J by 4 bases; unmatched bases: 6. This CDR3 is 16 amino acids long. Here the CDR3 DNA reads TGCGCCAGCAGCCAAGTCAGGACAGGGGGGAGCTATGGCTACACCTTC. Amino acids: CASSQVRTGGSYGYTF.

J is TRBJ2-6 and V is TRBV6-1; maybe TRBD1 (6 bases). This CDR3 region has 18 residues. V was shortened by 2 bases and J by 0 bases, with 14 bases between the two germline ends. Germline V gene lookup returns CDR1 MNHNS and CDR2 SASEGT. Written as DNA, the CDR3 is TGTGCCAGCAGTGAACGTGGGGGACAATACTCTGGGGCCAACGTCCTGACTTTC. Encoded protein: CASSERGGQYSGANVLTF.

This clone came up a few times. The chain joins TRBV27 to TRBJ1-2; TRBD1 agrees at 7 bases. The CDR3 totals 17 residues. V was pared by 5 bases and J by 4 bases, with 16 bases of the junction left unmatched. Germline CDR1 MNHEY, CDR2 SMNVEV (reference sequence). The CDR3 region is CASSGRGTALSVYGYTF. Written as DNA, the CDR3 is TGTGCCAGCAGTGGTCGAGGGACAGCCCTATCCGTCTATGGCTACACCTTC.

The rearrangement uses TRBV5-4 and TRBJ2-2, with a tentative D call TRBD1 (7 bases). V dropped 4 bases and J dropped 4 bases, with 17 bases sitting between them. CDR3 size: 16 residues. Germline-derived CDR1 and CDR2 are SGHNT and YYREEE (reference sequence). CDR3 sequence: CASSLGPGGSTGELFF. DNA of the CDR3: TGTGCCAGCAGCCTGGGGCCAGGGGGGTCCACCGGGGAGCTGTTTTTT.

The chain has TRBV6-5 and TRBJ1-2; tentatively, D is TRBD1 (6 bases). The length of the CDR3 is 15 residues. CDR1 is MNHEY and CDR2 is SVGAGI in the germline V gene. Trimming took off 1 base at V and 5 bases at J, with 14 bases between the two ends. The CDR3 coding sequence is TGTGCCAGCAGTTACTATAGACAGGCGGAGTATGGCTACACCTTC. Its translation: CASSYYRQAEYGYTF.

This chain links TRBV13 with TRBJ1-3; TRBD1 matches 9 bases. Trimming took 2 bases from V and 0 from J; bases not matched to a gene: 8. Germline V gives CDR1 PRHDT, CDR2 FYEKMQ (reference sequence). The CDR3 runs 18 residues. CDR3 region: CASSLITGGLISGNTIYF. DNA for the CDR3: TGTGCCAGCAGCTTAATTACAGGGGGCCTCATCTCTGGAAACACCATATATTTT.

The J gene is TRBJ2-1, the V gene TRBV12-3 or TRBV12-4, with D unclear. Deletions cut 4 bases from V and 6 bases from J, with 10 bases between. This CDR3 region has 13 residues. The CDR3 here is CASSSTYSNEQFF. The CDR3 coding sequence is TGTGCCAGCAGTTCTACCTACAGCAATGAGCAGTTCTTC.

The chain couples TRBV25-1 to TRBJ2-4, with 7 nucleotides matching TRBD2. CDR1 and CDR2 from the germline V gene are MGHDK and SYGVNS. V lost 4 bases and J lost 9; bases outside the gene matches: 15. CDR3 length equals 16 residues. Here the CDR3 DNA reads TGTGCCAGCAGTGGGGGGGAGGGCGTAATGAGGGTCATTCAGTACTTC. As protein: CASSGGEGVMRVIQYF.

V gene TRBV2 combines with J gene TRBJ2-7, with 9 bases identical to TRBD1. The CDR3 contains 15 residues. The ends lost 5 bases at V and 4 bases at J; junction bases unmatched: 9. The germline gives CDR1 SNHLY, CDR2 FYNNEI. The CDR3: CASSNPGQGQYEQYF. The DNA for the CDR3 is TGTGCCAGCAGTAACCCGGGACAGGGCCAATACGAGCAGTACTTC.

This clone was counted a single time. The rearrangement joins TRBV11-2 to TRBJ2-7, with a tentative D call TRBD2 (5 bases). Trimming took 0 bases from V and 5 from J, leaving 11 bases between them. The germline V gene has CDR1 SGHAT and CDR2 FQNNGV. CDR3 length: 14 amino acids. The CDR3 coding sequence is TGTGCCAGCAGCTTAGATCCTAGCTTCCACGAGCAGTACTTC. This codes for CASSLDPSFHEQYF.

The chain carries TRBV7-8 and TRBJ2-7, with TRBD2 matching over 8 bases. The CDR3 is 16 residues long. Unmatched junction bases numbered 10, after V lost 6 bases and J lost 0 bases. Germline values: CDR1 SGHVS, CDR2 FQNEAQ. DNA of the CDR3: TGTGCCAGCAGACCCTGGGCTAGCGGGCACTCCTACGAGCAGTACTTC. Amino acids: CASRPWASGHSYEQYF.

The V and J genes are TRBV5-1 and TRBJ1-1; possibly TRBD1 for D (5 bases). Germline loops: CDR1 SGHRS, CDR2 YFSETQ. V was clipped by 3 bases and J by 1 base, with 10 bases between them. The CDR3 consists of 14 residues. Here the CDR3 DNA reads TGCGCCAGCAGCTGGGGACTGGAGAACACTGAAGCTTTCTTT. This translates into CASSWGLENTEAFF.